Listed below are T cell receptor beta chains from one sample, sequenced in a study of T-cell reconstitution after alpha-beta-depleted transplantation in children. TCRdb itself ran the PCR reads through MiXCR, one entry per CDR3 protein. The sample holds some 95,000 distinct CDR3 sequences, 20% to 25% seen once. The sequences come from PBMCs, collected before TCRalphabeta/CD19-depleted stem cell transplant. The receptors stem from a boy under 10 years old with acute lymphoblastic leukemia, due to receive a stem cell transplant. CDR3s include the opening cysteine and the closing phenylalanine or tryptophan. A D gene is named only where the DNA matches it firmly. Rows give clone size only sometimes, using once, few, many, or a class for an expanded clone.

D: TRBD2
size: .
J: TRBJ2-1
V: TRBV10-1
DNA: TGCGCCAGCGGGAGACTAGCTAATGAGCAGTTCTTC
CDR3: CASGRLANEQFF

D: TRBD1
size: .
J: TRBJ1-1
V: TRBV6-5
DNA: TGTGCCAGCAGTTACTCGAGGGGACAGGGAGGAGGGAACACTGAAGCTTTCTTT
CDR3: CASSYSRGQGGGNTEAFF

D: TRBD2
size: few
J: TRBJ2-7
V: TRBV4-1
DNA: TGCGCCAGCAGCCAAGATAGCCTCTTGACTAGCGGGCAGTACTTC
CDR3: CASSQDSLLTSGQYF

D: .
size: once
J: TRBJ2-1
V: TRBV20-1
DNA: TGCAGTGCTAGGCGGTCGGGCGGAGGGGCACATGAGCAGTTCTTC
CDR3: CSARRSGGGAHEQFF

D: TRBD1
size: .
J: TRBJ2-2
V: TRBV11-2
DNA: TGTGCCAGCAGCCACGAGACCAGGGGGAAGAGGGGCACCGGGGAGCTGTTTTTT
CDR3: CASSHETRGKRGTGELFF

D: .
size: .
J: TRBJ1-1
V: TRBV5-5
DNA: TGTGCCAGCAGCTTTACAGGGAACACTGAAGCTTTCTTT
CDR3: CASSFTGNTEAFF

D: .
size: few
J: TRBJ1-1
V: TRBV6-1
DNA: TGTGCCAGCAGTGAGCCGAGCATGAACACTGAAGCTTTCTTT
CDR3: CASSEPSMNTEAFF

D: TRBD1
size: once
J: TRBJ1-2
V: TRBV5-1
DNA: TGCGCCAGCAGTATCTCAGGGGGCGCCTATGGCTACACCTTC
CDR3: CASSISGGAYGYTF

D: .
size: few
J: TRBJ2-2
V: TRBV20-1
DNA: TGCAGTGCTAGTATTAGCGGCACCGGGGAGCTGTTTTTT
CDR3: CSASISGTGELFF

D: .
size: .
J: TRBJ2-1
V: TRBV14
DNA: TGTGCCAGCAGCCGCCTGTCGACGGCAATTAACAATGAGCAGTTCTTC
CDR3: CASSRLSTAINNEQFF

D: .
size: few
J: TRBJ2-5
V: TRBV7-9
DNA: TGTGCCAGCAGCTCCAGCGCCAAGCAGGGACAAGAGACCCAGTACTTC
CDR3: CASSSSAKQGQETQYF

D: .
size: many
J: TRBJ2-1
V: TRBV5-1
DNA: TGCGCCAGCAGCCTCGACTACGATGAGCAGTTCTTC
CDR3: CASSLDYDEQFF

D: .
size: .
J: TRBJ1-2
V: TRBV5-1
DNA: TGCGCCAGCAGCTTGGCAGGCGCCGATGGCTACACCTTC
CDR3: CASSLAGADGYTF

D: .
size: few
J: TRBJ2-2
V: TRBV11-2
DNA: TGTGCCAGCAGCTTGTGGGGCTACGCGGAGGGGAACACCGGGGAGCTGTTTTTT
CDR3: CASSLWGYAEGNTGELFF

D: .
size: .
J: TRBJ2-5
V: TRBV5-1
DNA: TGCGCCAGCAGCCCAGGATCGGGACGGGAGACCCAGTACTTC
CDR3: CASSPGSGRETQYF

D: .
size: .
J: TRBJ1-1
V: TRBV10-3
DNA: TGTGCCACTGCCGGGACAATGAACACTGAAGCTTTCTTT
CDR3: CATAGTMNTEAFF

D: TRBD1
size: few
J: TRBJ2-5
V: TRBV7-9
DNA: TGTGCCAGCAGCCCGAGGACAGGGACCGGGGAATGGCAGTACTTC
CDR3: CASSPRTGTGEWQYF